The source of this T cell receptor (beta chain) is a study of T cell repertoires in cytomegalovirus infection. The wider study: Indications came from public TCR beta signatures; they pointed to CMV infection and to a matching HLA type.

General study results and limits: CMV-specific HLA-C-restricted TCR beta clonotypes dominated the ex vivo response. Individuals carrying CMV plus the relevant HLA were identified by cumulative frequency of public TCR beta families.

Germline values: CDR1 MNHEY, CDR2 SVGAGI. V gave up 3 bases and J gave up 5 bases, with 16 bases separating them. The CDR3 loop spans 15 amino acids. Via MiXCR, TCRdb re-called the reads, giving one row per CDR3 protein. The repertoire has 500,000 or so distinct CDR3 sequences, 16% of them found once; the top ten carry approximately 24%. Points on this clonotype: Antigen specificity is unknown.

This receptor was taken from a human donor in good health (CMV status not recorded). Some clones in this sample may be carry-over from other donors' samples. The chain carries TRBV6-5 and TRBJ1-1; D may be TRBD1 (5 bases). Material for sequencing was CD8+ T cells from PBMCs. The CDR3 loop is CASSYRTGGITEAFF. Written as DNA, the CDR3 is TGTGCCAGCAGTTATCGTACGGGGGGAATTACTGAAGCTTTCTTT.